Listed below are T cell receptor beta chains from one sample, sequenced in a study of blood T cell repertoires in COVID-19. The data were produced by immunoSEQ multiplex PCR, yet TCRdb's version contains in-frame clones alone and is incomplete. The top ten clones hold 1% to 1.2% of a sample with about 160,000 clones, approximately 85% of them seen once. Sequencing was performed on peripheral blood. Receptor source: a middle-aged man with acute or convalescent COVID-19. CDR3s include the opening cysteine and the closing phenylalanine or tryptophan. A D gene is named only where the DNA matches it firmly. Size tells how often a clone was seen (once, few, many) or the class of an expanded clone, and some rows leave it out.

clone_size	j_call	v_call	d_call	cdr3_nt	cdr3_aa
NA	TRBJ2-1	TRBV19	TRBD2	TGTGCCAGTAGTGTCACCGGGACTAGCGGACTCGAGTTCTTC	CASSVTGTSGLEFF
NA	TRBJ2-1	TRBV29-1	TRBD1	TGCAGCGTTGAAGGGGGGACAGGCCCCTACAATGAGCAGTTCTTC	CSVEGGTGPYNEQFF
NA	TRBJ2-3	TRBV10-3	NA	TGTGCCATCAGTGAGGGAAGGGCGGGGACAGATACGCAGTATTTT	CAISEGRAGTDTQYF
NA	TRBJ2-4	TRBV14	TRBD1	TGTGCCAGCAGCCTTACTAGGGACAGCAGAGCCAAAAACATTCAGTACTTC	CASSLTRDSRAKNIQYF
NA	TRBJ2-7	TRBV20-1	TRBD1	TGCAGTGCTATTGACAGGGAAGTTTCCTACGAGCAGTACTTC	CSAIDREVSYEQYF
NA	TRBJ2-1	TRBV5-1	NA	TGCGCCAGCAGCTCCACCGGGGGAGGAGGGGATGAGCAGTTCTTC	CASSSTGGGGDEQFF
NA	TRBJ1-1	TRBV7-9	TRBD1	TGTGCCAGCAGCTTCGGAACAGGGGATGGGGCTGAAGCTTTCTTT	CASSFGTGDGAEAFF
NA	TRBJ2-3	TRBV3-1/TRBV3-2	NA	TGTGCCAGCAGCCCACCCTACACAGATACGCAGTATTTT	CASSPPYTDTQYF
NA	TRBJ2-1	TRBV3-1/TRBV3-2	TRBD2	TGTGCCAGCAGCCAGGGACTAGCGGGGAACAATGAGCAGTTCTTC	CASSQGLAGNNEQFF
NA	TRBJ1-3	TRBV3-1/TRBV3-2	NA	TGTGCCAGCAGCCAGTTTATTGGGAGTGGAAACACCATATATTTT	CASSQFIGSGNTIYF
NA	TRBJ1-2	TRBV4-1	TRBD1	TGCGCCAGCAGCCAAGCGGTAGAGGGGGCGCCGAATGGCTACACCTTC	CASSQAVEGAPNGYTF
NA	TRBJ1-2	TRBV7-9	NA	TGTGCCAGCAGCTTAGGTCCGGGGGCTAACTATGGCTACACCTTC	CASSLGPGANYGYTF
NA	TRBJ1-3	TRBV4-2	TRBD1	TGTGCCAGCAGCCAGCAGGGACAGGGGTTTGGAAACACCATATATTTT	CASSQQGQGFGNTIYF
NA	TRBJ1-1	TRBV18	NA	TGTGCCAGCTCACCACTCATACCGGGACAAAACACTGAAGCTTTCTTT	CASSPLIPGQNTEAFF
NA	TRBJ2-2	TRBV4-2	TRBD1	TGTGCCAGCAGCGAACAGACAGGGACGAACACCGGGGAGCTGTTTTTT	CASSEQTGTNTGELFF
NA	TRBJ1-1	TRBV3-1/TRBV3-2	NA	TGTGCCAGCAGCCAACTATCAAATTCTGAAGCTTTCTTT	CASSQLSNSEAFF
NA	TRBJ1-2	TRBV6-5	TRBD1	TGTGCCAGCAGTTACCCAGGGGGCTATGGCTACACCTTC	CASSYPGGYGYTF
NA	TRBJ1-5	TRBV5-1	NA	TGCGCCAGCAGCCTCGAGGGAACCGATAATCAGCCCCAGCATTTT	CASSLEGTDNQPQHF
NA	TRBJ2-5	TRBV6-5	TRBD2	TGTGCCAGCAGTTTGGGGGGGGTAGCCGGCCAAGAGACCCAGTACTTC	CASSLGGVAGQETQYF
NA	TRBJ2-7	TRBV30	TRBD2	TGTGCCTGGAGTGGCGGGAGTGTGTGGCAGTACTTC	CAWSGGSVWQYF
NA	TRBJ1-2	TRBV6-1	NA	TGTGCCAGCAGCCCCGAGGGCTACTATGGCTACACCTTC	CASSPEGYYGYTF
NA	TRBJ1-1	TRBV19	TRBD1	TGTGCCAGTAGCACAACAGGGGGACTCACTGAAGCTTTCTTT	CASSTTGGLTEAFF
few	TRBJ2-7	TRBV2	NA	TGTGCCAGCAGCCGTGACAGCTACGAGCAGTACTTC	CASSRDSYEQYF
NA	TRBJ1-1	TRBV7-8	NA	TGTGCCAGCCACGAGGGAACCCTCTGGACTGAAGCTTTCTTT	CASHEGTLWTEAFF
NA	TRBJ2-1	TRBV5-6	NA	TGTGCCAGCAGCTTGGGGTTGCAGGGTGAGCAGTTCTTC	CASSLGLQGEQFF
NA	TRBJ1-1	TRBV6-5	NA	TGTGCCAGCAGTTCGGAAGGGGCGATGTTCACTGAAGCTTTCTTT	CASSSEGAMFTEAFF
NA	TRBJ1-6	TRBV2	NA	TGTGCCAGCAGGACCCAGGGGTGGGATTCACCCCTCCACTTT	CASRTQGWDSPLHF
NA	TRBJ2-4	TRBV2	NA	TGTGCCAGCGGACCGACGCGGGACATTCAGTACTTC	CASGPTRDIQYF
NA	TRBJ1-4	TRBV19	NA	TGTGCCAGTAGTATCTGCCAGTATAATGAAAAACTGTTTTTT	CASSICQYNEKLFF
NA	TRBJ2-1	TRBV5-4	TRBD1	TGTGCCAGCAGGGGGGACAGGGCGTACAATGAGCAGTTCTTC	CASRGDRAYNEQFF
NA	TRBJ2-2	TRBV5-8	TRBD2	TGTGCCAGCAGCCATGGGAGGGGTCCGAACACCGGGGAGCTGTTTTTT	CASSHGRGPNTGELFF
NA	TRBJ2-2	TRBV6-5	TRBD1	TGTGCCAGCAGGGACAGGGGGCGCAGGACCGGGGAGCTGTTTTTT	CASRDRGRRTGELFF